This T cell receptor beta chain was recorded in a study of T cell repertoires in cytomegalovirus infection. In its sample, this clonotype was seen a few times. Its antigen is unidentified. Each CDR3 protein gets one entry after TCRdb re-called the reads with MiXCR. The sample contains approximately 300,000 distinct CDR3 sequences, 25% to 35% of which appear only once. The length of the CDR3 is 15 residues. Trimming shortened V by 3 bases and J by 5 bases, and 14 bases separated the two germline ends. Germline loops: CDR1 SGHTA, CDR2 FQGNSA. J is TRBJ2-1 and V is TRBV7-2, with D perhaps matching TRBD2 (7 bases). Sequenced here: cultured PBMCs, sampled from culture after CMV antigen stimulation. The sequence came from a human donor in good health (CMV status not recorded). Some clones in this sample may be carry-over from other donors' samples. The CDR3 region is CASSLRRGLNNEQFF. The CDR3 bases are TGTGCCAGCAGCTTGCGGCGGGGGCTCAACAATGAGCAGTTCTTC.